The 24 T cell receptor beta chains given below trace back to one sample, sequenced in a study of beta chain features in type 1 diabetes. As every portion of the isolated RNA was reverse transcribed, the sequencing read expressed TCRB transcripts. Assay: immunoSEQ multiplex PCR; the TCRdb copy retains only in-frame clones and omits some. Among about 360,000 clones listed, roughly an eighth were seen once. Sequencing was carried out using naive CD4+ T cells from blood. The receptors were sampled from a man in his late teens or twenties in good health.

V is TRBV11-3 and J is TRBJ2-3, with D perhaps TRBD1 (6 bases). The CDR3 consists of 15 residues. V was pared by 5 bases and J by 3 bases, with 15 bases between. Germline V CDR1 and CDR2: SGHNT, YENEEA. This chain's CDR3 is CASSHGQTNTDTQYF. Written as DNA, the CDR3 is TGTGCCAGCAGCCACGGACAGACCAATACAGATACGCAGTATTTT.

This clone was counted between two and nine times. The chain uses TRBV14 and TRBJ1-2; D ambiguous. The CDR3 is 16 residues long. The germline gives CDR1 SGHDN, CDR2 FVKESK. V was trimmed by 3 bases and J by 10 bases, leaving 24 bases between them. CDR3 DNA: TGTGCCAGCAGCCACGGAGGAGTTCGCCGCGCATCCTACTACACCTTC. The encoded protein is CASSHGGVRRASYYTF.

A few counts support this clone. This chain uses TRBV7-8 with TRBJ2-5, with D possibly matching TRBD1 (5 bases). Germline V CDR1 and CDR2: SGHVS, FQNEAQ. With 5 bases removed from V and 4 bases from J, the gap between germline ends came to 17 bases. There are 15 residues in the CDR3. The CDR3 loop reads CASSGRVLRIETQYF. The DNA of the CDR3 is TGTGCCAGCAGCGGCAGGGTCTTGAGGATAGAGACCCAGTACTTC.

This clone came up a few times. The J gene is TRBJ1-2, the V gene TRBV4-3, with a weak D call TRBD1 (5 bases). Germline CDR1 is LGHNA and CDR2 is YSLEER. Trimming stripped 5 bases from V and 1 base from J, with 14 bases between. The CDR3 length is 15 residues. CDR3 amino acids: CASSVWGEGNYGYTF. The CDR3, as DNA: TGCGCCAGCAGCGTTTGGGGGGAGGGTAACTATGGCTACACCTTC.

The V and J genes are TRBV30 and TRBJ2-5; 9 bases line up with TRBD2. The CDR3 has 13 residues. CDR1 is GTSNPN, CDR2 SVGIG, per germline (reference sequence). V was clipped by 5 bases and J by 4 bases; unmatched bases: 5. CDR3 residues: CAWGEAGGETQYF. The CDR3 nucleotides are TGTGCCTGGGGGGAAGCGGGAGGAGAGACCCAGTACTTC. Full variable domain (remainder filled in from reference TRBV30 and TRBJ2-5): SQTIHQWPATLVQPVGSPLSLECTVEGTSNPNLYWYRQAAGRGLQLLFYSVGIGQISSEVPQNLSASRPQDRQFILSSKKLLLSDSGFYLCAWGEAGGETQYFGPGTRLLVL.

This clone was recorded a few times. V usage is TRBV28 and J usage is TRBJ2-7; weak D call: TRBD2 (5 bases). This CDR3 has 13 residues. The germline V and J ends were trimmed by 4 bases and 6 bases, with 13 bases remaining between them. Germline V gene sequence: CDR1 MDHEN, CDR2 SYDVKM. The CDR3 region is CASSWSAGIEQYF. For the CDR3, the DNA is TGTGCCAGCAGTTGGTCTGCCGGGATCGAGCAGTACTTC.

The chain uses TRBV4-3 and TRBJ1-4, with 7 positions matching TRBD1. This CDR3 region has 16 residues. V was pared by 3 bases and J by 3 bases, with 7 bases of the junction left unmatched. The germline V gene encodes CDR1 LGHNA and CDR2 YSLEER. CDR3 sequence (DNA): TGCGCCAGCAGCCAGATCGGGGGACAGCCTAATGAAAAACTGTTTTTT. Translated, it gives CASSQIGGQPNEKLFF.

This clone appeared a few times. The rearrangement uses TRBV4-2 and TRBJ2-7; a possible D gene is TRBD2 (5 bases). The CDR3 spans 14 residues. Germline CDR1 and CDR2: LGHNA and YNFKEQ. Trimming pared 3 bases from V and 4 bases from J, leaving 13 bases between. The CDR3 DNA reads TGTGCCAGCAGCCAGGATAAGCGGAGATACGAGCAGTACTTC. This sequence encodes CASSQDKRRYEQYF.

The chain joins TRBV27 to TRBJ2-7; a possible D gene is TRBD1 (5 bases). Germline-derived CDR1 and CDR2 are MNHEY and SMNVEV (reference sequence). The CDR3 sequence is 14 residues long. Trimming took 7 bases from V and 5 from J, leaving 18 bases between them. The CDR3 loop reads CASNDKGQGHEQYF. In nucleotides, the CDR3 is TGTGCCAGCAACGACAAAGGGCAGGGCCACGAGCAGTACTTC.

V usage is TRBV29-1 and J usage is TRBJ2-4; no clear D gene. Trimming left V 5 bases short and J 4 bases short, with 15 bases between. The CDR3 has 14 amino acids. Germline values: CDR1 SQVTM, CDR2 ANQGSEA. The CDR3 DNA follows: TGCAGCGTTTGGGCGTATGGCTCAAAAAACATTCAGTACTTC. This translates into CSVWAYGSKNIQYF.

A remark on this clone: A much larger clone differs from this one at a single base, so this may be a read error. Other DNA sequences from this sample encode an identical CDR3 as well. CDR3 nucleotide sequence: TGTGCCAGCAGCCTGGGGGGCTCTGGGGCCAACGTCCTGACTTTC. As protein: CASSLGGSGANVLTF. The chain joins TRBV7-2 to TRBJ2-6, with D maybe TRBD2 (6 bases). Germline CDR1 SGHTA, CDR2 FQGNSA. The CDR3 covers 15 residues. Trimming stripped 5 bases from V and 0 bases from J, with 8 bases between.

CDR3 in amino acids: CASSSGGRETQYF. The CDR3 DNA follows: TGTGCCAGCAGCTCAGGTGGTCGGGAGACCCAGTACTTC. The genes are TRBV7-8 and TRBJ2-5, with D unresolved. Germline V CDR1 and CDR2: SGHVS, FQNEAQ. Trimming took off 4 bases at V and 5 bases at J, with 11 bases between the two ends. CDR3 length equals 13 residues.

The chain employs TRBV9 and TRBJ2-3; the D is unclear. Germline lookup yields CDR1 SGDLS and CDR2 YYNGEE. V shed 1 base and J shed 3 bases, with 6 bases lying between them. The CDR3 has 13 amino acids. CDR3 in DNA: TGTGCCAGCAGCGTAAGAGCGACAGATACGCAGTATTTT. It translates to CASSVRATDTQYF.

This clone turned up a few times. The chain joins TRBV28 to TRBJ1-2; D gene unclear. This CDR3 comprises 12 residues. Germline CDR1 reads MDHEN; CDR2 reads SYDVKM. V lost 6 bases and J lost 4, with 9 bases in between. The CDR3 protein is CASRMAGYGYTF. In DNA form, the CDR3 reads TGTGCCAGCAGAATGGCGGGCTATGGCTACACCTTC.

The chain combines TRBV19 with TRBJ2-7, with D perhaps TRBD1 (5 bases). The CDR3 is 14 residues long. Germline-derived CDR1 and CDR2 are LNHDA and SQIVND (reference sequence). Trimming removed 0 bases at V and 6 bases at J, with 12 bases between. The CDR3 coding sequence is TGTGCCAGTAGTATAGATGGCAGGGCGGCCGAGCAGTACTTC. Its translation: CASSIDGRAAEQYF.

This clone was detected only a few times. This chain links TRBV28 with TRBJ1-1; the match to TRBD1 covers 7 bases. Germline V gives CDR1 MDHEN, CDR2 SYDVKM. The CDR3 sequence is 15 residues long. With 4 bases clipped from V and 5 bases from J, the junction kept 10 bases outside the gene matches. CDR3 coding DNA: TGTGCCAGCAGTTCCACGACAGGGAGTGGGACTGAAGCTTTCTTT. Translation: CASSSTTGSGTEAFF.

The rearrangement links TRBV30 to TRBJ1-2, with a tentative D call TRBD1 (6 bases). Trimming cost V 2 bases and J 6 bases, with 16 bases left between them. This CDR3 is 14 amino acids long. The germline gives CDR1 GTSNPN, CDR2 SVGIG (reference sequence). The CDR3 sequence: CAWSPLPGEHGYTF. Written as DNA, the CDR3 is TGTGCCTGGAGTCCTCTCCCAGGGGAGCATGGCTACACCTTC.

The chain recombines TRBV12-5 with TRBJ1-2; D perhaps matches TRBD1 (6 bases). Germline assignment: CDR1 LGHNT and CDR2 FRNRAP. The V gene lost 3 bases and the J gene lost 1 base, with 15 bases spanning the gap. There are 16 residues in the CDR3. The CDR3 sequence: CASGFQTGTYNYGYTF. The CDR3 nucleotides are TGTGCTAGTGGTTTTCAAACCGGGACATATAACTATGGCTACACCTTC.

The chain is built from TRBV2 and TRBJ2-5; 8 nucleotides align to TRBD2. The CDR3 extends over 12 amino acids. Germline assignment: CDR1 SNHLY and CDR2 FYNNEI. V shed 8 bases and J 4 bases; nucleotides not matched to a gene: 3. This chain's CDR3 is CASRGGSETQYF. CDR3 nucleotides: TGTGCCAGCCGGGGGGGTTCAGAGACCCAGTACTTC.

The sample holds a few counts of this clone. The chain joins TRBV18 to TRBJ1-4, with a tentative D call TRBD1 (6 bases). Germline V gives CDR1 KGHSH, CDR2 LQKENI. The CDR3 is 15 residues long. Trimming shortened V by 0 bases and J by 8 bases, and 13 bases separated the two germline ends. The CDR3, as DNA: TGTGCCAGCTCACCACCGACAGGATCCTTAGAAAAACTGTTTTTT. Residues: CASSPPTGSLEKLFF.

The J gene is TRBJ2-5, the V gene TRBV2; 7 bases are shared with TRBD1. J lost 4 bases, V lost 8 bases, and 7 bases had no gene match. Germline assignment: CDR1 SNHLY and CDR2 FYNNEI. The CDR3 has 13 amino acids. CDR3 in amino acids: CASLDRVGETQYF. CDR3 nucleotides: TGTGCCAGCCTTGACAGGGTTGGAGAGACCCAGTACTTC.

The gene calls are TRBV6-1 and TRBJ2-2; D remains ambiguous. Germline loops: CDR1 MNHNS, CDR2 SASEGT. The CDR3 length is 13 residues. Trimming left V 5 bases short and J 6 bases short, with 10 bases between. The CDR3 protein is CASSKGGAGELFF. The CDR3 coding sequence is TGTGCCAGCAGTAAAGGTGGAGCCGGGGAGCTGTTTTTT.

The chain combines TRBV7-2 with TRBJ1-2; 10 bases align to TRBD1. The CDR3 extends over 14 amino acids. Per germline, CDR1 SGHTA and CDR2 FQGNSA. With 4 bases clipped from V and 4 bases from J, the junction kept 3 bases outside the gene matches. For the CDR3, the DNA is TGTGCCAGCAGCTCGGACAGGGGGGGCTATGGCTACACCTTC. It specifies CASSSDRGGYGYTF.

This clone has only a few counts. The chain links TRBV5-4 to TRBJ1-1, with D perhaps TRBD1 (5 bases). The CDR3 extends over 15 amino acids. The V end was cut by 3 bases, the J end by 3 bases, with 15 bases between. Germline lookup yields CDR1 SGHNT and CDR2 YYREEE (reference sequence). The CDR3 is CASSSIGGGYTEAFF. The CDR3, as DNA: TGTGCCAGCAGCTCCATCGGGGGGGGGTACACTGAAGCTTTCTTT.